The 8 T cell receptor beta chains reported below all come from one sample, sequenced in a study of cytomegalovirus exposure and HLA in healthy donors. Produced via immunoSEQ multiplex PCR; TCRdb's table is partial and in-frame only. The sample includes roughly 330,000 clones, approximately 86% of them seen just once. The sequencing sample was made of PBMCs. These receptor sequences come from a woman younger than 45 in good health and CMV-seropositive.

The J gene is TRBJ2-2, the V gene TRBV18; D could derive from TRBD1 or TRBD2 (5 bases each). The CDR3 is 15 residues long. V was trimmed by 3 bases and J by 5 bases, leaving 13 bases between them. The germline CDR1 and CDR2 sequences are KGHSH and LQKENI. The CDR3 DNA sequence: TGTGCCAGCTCACCCCCGGGACGGATGACCGGGGAGCTGTTTTTT. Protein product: CASSPPGRMTGELFF.

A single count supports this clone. CDR3 in DNA: TGTGCCTGGAGTGGATACAGGGGTAATGGAAACACCATATATTTT. Its translation is CAWSGYRGNGNTIYF. The J gene is TRBJ1-3, the V gene TRBV30, with 7 bases fitting TRBD1. This CDR3 spans 15 amino acids. Germline trimming cut 1 base from V and 3 bases from J; bases unmatched to any gene: 6. Germline assignment: CDR1 GTSNPN and CDR2 SVGIG (reference sequence).

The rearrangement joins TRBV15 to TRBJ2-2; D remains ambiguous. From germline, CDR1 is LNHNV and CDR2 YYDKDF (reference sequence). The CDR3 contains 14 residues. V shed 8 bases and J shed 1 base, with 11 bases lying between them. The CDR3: CATGMDGNTGELFF. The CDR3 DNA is TGTGCCACCGGAATGGACGGGAACACCGGGGAGCTGTTTTTT. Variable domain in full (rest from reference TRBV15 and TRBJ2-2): DAMVIQNPRYQVTQFGKPVTLSCSQTLNHNVMYWYQQKSSQAPKLLFHYYDKDFNNEADTPDNFQSRRPNTSFCFLDIRSPGLGDTAMYLCATGMDGNTGELFFGEGSRLTVL.

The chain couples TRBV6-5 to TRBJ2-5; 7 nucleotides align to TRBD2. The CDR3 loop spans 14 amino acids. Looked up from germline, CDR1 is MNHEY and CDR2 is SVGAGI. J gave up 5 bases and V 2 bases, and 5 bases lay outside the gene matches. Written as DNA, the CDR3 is TGTGCCAGCAGTTACGCGGGGGAGGGGGAGACCCAGTACTTC. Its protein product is CASSYAGEGETQYF.

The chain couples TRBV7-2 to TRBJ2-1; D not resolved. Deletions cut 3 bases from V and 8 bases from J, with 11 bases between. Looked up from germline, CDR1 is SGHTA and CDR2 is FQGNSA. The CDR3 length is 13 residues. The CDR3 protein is CASSFALEYEQFF. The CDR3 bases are TGTGCCAGCAGCTTCGCCTTAGAATATGAGCAGTTCTTC.

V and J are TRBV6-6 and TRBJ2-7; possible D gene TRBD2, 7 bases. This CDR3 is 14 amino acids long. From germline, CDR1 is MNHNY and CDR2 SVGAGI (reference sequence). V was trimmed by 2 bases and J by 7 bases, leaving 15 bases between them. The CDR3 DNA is TGTGCCAGCAGTTACACGGGGGAGGGGGGGGAGCAGTACTTC. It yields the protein CASSYTGEGGEQYF.

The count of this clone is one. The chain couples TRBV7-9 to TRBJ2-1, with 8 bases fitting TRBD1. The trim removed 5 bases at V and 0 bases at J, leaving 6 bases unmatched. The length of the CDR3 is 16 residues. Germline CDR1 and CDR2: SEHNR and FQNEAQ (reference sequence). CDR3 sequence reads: CASSGLTGGSYNEQFF. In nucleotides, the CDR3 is TGTGCCAGCAGCGGATTAACAGGGGGCTCCTACAATGAGCAGTTCTTC.

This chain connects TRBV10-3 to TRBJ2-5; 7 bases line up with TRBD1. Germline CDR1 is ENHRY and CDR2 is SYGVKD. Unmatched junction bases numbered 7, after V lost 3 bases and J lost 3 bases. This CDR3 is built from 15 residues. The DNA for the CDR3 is TGTGCCATCAGTGACGGGGACAGACCGAAAGAGACCCAGTACTTC. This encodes CAISDGDRPKETQYF.